These 7 T cell receptor beta chains were sequenced from one sample in a study of beta chain features in type 1 diabetes. Expressed TCRB transcripts were sequenced after all isolated RNA was converted to cDNA. Clones were sequenced by immunoSEQ multiplex PCR, and TCRdb holds only the in-frame ones, with some missing. The table lists about 24,000 clones, roughly three quarters of them singletons, with about 2.2% in the top ten. Sequencing input: Tregs from blood. The receptor source for this set is a woman aged 40 to 50 in good health.

The J gene is TRBJ2-3, the V gene TRBV5-1; 9 nucleotides line up with TRBD1. Germline CDR1 and CDR2: SGHRS and YFSETQ. The J segment lost 4 bases and the V segment lost 2 bases, leaving 5 bases of the junction unmatched. The CDR3 consists of 15 residues. The CDR3 here is CASSFTGGQPDTQYF. In DNA form, the CDR3 reads TGCGCCAGCAGCTTCACAGGGGGCCAGCCAGATACGCAGTATTTT.

The V gene is TRBV2, the J gene TRBJ2-1, with D unresolved. Germline loops: CDR1 SNHLY, CDR2 FYNNEI. This CDR3 is built from 17 residues. Trimming removed 6 bases from V and 1 base from J, with 19 bases in between. CDR3 loop: CASSTYRSSVSYNEQFF. In DNA form, the CDR3 reads TGTGCCAGCAGCACGTACCGATCAAGCGTTTCCTACAATGAGCAGTTCTTC.

This rearrangement joins TRBV7-8 to TRBJ2-1; D is possibly TRBD2 (6 bases). The CDR3 covers 14 residues. The germline V gene encodes CDR1 SGHVS and CDR2 FQNEAQ. Trimming cost V 1 base and J 12 bases, with 16 bases left between them. CDR3 in DNA: TGTGCCAGCAGCTTAGGGGTGGTTGGGCGGGGGCAGTTCTTC. Translated: CASSLGVVGRGQFF.

The V gene is TRBV19, the J gene TRBJ1-1; D perhaps matches TRBD1 (5 bases). V was pared by 7 bases and J by 3 bases, with 15 bases between. The CDR3 covers 14 residues. Germline CDR1 is LNHDA and CDR2 is SQIVND (reference sequence). The CDR3 is CASNPTGGYTEAFF. In DNA, the CDR3 is TGTGCCAGTAATCCAACCGGGGGATACACTGAAGCTTTCTTT.

The chain combines TRBV5-4 with TRBJ1-1; unclear D gene. Trimming pared 1 base from V and 2 bases from J, leaving 9 bases between. Germline V CDR1 and CDR2: SGHNT, YYREEE (reference sequence). This CDR3 contains 14 residues. Here the CDR3 DNA reads TGTGCCAGCAGCTTGCGGTTTGTCAACACTGAAGCTTTCTTT. This codes for CASSLRFVNTEAFF. Full variable domain (remainder filled in from reference TRBV5-4 and TRBJ1-1): ETGVTQSPTHLIKTRGQQVTLRCSSQSGHNTVSWYQQALGQGPQFIFQYYREEENGRGNFPPRFSGLQFPNYSSELNVNALELDDSALYLCASSLRFVNTEAFFGQGTRLTVV.

This clone was observed a few times. CDR3 region: CASRRDSSYEQYF. CDR3 DNA: TGTGCCAGCAGGAGGGACAGCTCCTACGAGCAGTACTTC. The rearrangement links TRBV25-1 to TRBJ2-7, with 7 bases aligning to TRBD1. The J segment lost 0 bases and the V segment lost 6 bases, leaving 2 bases of the junction unmatched. The V gene's germline CDR1 is MGHDK and CDR2 SYGVNS. This CDR3 has 13 amino acids.

The chain is built from TRBV6-1 and TRBJ1-2; possibly TRBD1 for D (6 bases). The CDR3 is made up of 13 amino acids. CDR1 and CDR2 from the germline V gene are MNHNS and SASEGT. Trimming left V 3 bases short and J 7 bases short, with 12 bases between. CDR3 sequence: CASSEVRGGGYTF. CDR3 bases: TGTGCCAGCAGTGAGGTCAGGGGTGGTGGCTACACCTTC.